This T cell receptor beta chain was captured in a study of cytomegalovirus exposure and HLA in healthy donors. It was with 60 Vbeta and 13 Jbeta primers that the PCR ran. Libraries were prepared by immunoSEQ multiplex PCR; TCRdb keeps only in-frame clonotypes and omits some of them. The sample lists roughly 200,000 clones, 79% occurring once. Trimming removed 3 bases from V and 0 bases from J; junction bases left unmatched: 2. Germline loops: CDR1 SGDLS, CDR2 YYNGEE. CDR3 length: 16 residues. Sequenced input: PBMCs. This TCR came from a woman younger than 45 in good health and CMV-seropositive. V is TRBV9 and J is TRBJ2-1; 11 bases are a match to TRBD2. CDR3 sequence: CASSGLAGSSYNEQFF. The DNA of the CDR3 is TGTGCCAGCAGCGGACTAGCGGGAAGCTCCTACAATGAGCAGTTCTTC.